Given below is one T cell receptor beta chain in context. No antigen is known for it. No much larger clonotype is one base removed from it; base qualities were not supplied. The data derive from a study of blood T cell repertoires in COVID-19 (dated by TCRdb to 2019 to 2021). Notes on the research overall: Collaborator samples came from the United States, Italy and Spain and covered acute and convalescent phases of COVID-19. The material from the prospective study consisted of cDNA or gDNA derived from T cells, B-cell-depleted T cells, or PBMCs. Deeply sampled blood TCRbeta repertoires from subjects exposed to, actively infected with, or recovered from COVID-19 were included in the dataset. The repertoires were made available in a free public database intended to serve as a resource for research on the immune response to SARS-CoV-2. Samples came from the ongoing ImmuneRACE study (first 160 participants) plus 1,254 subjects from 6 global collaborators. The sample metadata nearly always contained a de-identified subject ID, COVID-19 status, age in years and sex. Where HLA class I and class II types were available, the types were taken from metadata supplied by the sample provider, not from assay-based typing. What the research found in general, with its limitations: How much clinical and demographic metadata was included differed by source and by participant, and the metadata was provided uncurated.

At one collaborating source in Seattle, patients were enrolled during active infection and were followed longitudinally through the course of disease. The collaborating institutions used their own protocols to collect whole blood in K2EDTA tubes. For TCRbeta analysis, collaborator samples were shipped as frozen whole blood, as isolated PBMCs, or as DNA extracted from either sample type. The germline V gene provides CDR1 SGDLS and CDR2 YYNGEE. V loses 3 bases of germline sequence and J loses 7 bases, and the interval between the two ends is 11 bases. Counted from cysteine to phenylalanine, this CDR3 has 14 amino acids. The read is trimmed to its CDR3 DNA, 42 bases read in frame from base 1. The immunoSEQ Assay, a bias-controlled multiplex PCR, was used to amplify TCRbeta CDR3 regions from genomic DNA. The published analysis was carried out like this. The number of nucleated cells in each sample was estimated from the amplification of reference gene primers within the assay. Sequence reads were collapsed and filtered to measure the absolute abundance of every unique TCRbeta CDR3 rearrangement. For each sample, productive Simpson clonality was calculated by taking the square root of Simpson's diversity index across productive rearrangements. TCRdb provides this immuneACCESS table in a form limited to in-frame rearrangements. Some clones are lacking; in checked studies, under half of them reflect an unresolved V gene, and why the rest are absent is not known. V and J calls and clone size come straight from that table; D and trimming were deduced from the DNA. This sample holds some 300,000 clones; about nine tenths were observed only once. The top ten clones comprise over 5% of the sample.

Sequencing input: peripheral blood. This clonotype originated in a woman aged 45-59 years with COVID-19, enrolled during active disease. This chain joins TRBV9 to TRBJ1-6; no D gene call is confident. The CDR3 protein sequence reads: CASSAVIPNSPLHF. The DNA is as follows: TGTGCCAGCAGCGCCGTTATTCCGAATTCACCCCTCCACTTT. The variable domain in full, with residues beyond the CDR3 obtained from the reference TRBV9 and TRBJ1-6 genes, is DSGVTQTPKHLITATGQRVTLRCSPRSGDLSVYWYQQSLDQGLQFLIQYYNGEERAKGNILERFSAQQFPDLHSELNLSSLELGDSALYFCASSAVIPNSPLHFGNGTRLTVT.